This TCR beta chain was recovered during a study of cytomegalovirus exposure and HLA in healthy donors. The PCR employed 60 Vbeta primers together with 13 Jbeta primers. Original methodology: Later reanalysis found 80 million or so unique TCR beta chains, around 10 million of them shared. Data came from immunoSEQ multiplex PCR; TCRdb stores just in-frame clones and leaves some out. V, J and clone size reflect that table, while D and trimming were determined from the DNA. The sample consists of roughly 90,000 clones, around three quarters of them appearing once. Germline V gene lookup returns CDR1 MNHEY and CDR2 SVGAGI. Trimming removed 6 bases from V and 8 bases from J; junction bases left unmatched: 11. This CDR3 is built from 15 residues.

V is TRBV6-5 and J is TRBJ1-2, with TRBD1 matching over 11 bases. The sample consisted of PBMCs. The clonotype originates from a woman between 35 and 50 years old in good health and CMV-seropositive. The CDR3 loop reads CASRKSGTGGVGYTF. The CDR3 DNA sequence: TGTGCCAGCAGGAAATCCGGGACAGGGGGAGTCGGCTACACCTTC.